This T cell receptor (beta chain) is drawn from a study of OX40 agonist ivuxolimab in advanced cancers. TCRdb keeps only in-frame clones here, not all; method: immunoSEQ multiplex PCR. The table shows some 130,000 clones, with approximately 90% occurring only once. The CDR3 has 15 amino acids. Trimming took off 0 bases at V and 6 bases at J, with 13 bases between the two ends. CDR1 is SGDLS and CDR2 is YYNGEE in the germline V gene. The V call is TRBV9, the J call TRBJ1-5, with D perhaps matching TRBD1 (6 bases). Sequenced material: CD4+ or CD8+ T cells sorted from blood, taken in a trial of the OX40 agonist ivuxolimab. The TCR was taken from an adult with an advanced solid tumor such as melanoma, head and neck, liver or kidney cancer. CDR3 nucleotides: TGTGCCAGCAGCGTAGCAGGGGCGTGGGGTCAGCCCCAGCATTTT. Protein sequence: CASSVAGAWGQPQHF.